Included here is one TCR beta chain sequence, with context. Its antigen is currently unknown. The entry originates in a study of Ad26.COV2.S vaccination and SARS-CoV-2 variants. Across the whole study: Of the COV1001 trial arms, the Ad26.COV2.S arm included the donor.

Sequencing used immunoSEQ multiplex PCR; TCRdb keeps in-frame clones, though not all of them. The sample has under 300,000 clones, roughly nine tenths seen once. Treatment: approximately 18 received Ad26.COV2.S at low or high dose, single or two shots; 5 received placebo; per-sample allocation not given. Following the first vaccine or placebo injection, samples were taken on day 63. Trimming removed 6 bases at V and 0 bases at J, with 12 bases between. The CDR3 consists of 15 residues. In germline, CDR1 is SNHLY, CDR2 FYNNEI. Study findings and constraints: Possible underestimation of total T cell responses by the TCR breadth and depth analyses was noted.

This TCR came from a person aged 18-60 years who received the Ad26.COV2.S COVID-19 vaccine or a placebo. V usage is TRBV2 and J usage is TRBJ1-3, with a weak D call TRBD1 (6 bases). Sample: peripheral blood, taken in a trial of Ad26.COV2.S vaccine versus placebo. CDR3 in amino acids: CASRTTGNSGNTIYF. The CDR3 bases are TGTGCCAGCAGGACGACAGGAAACTCTGGAAACACCATATATTTT. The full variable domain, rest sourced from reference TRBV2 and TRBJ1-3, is EPEVTQTPSHQVTQMGQEVILRCVPISNHLYFYWYRQILGQKVEFLVSFYNNEISEKSEIFDDQFSVERPDGSNFTLKIRSTKLEDSAMYFCASRTTGNSGNTIYFGEGSWLTVV.